Listed below are T cell receptor beta chains from one sample, sequenced in a study of blood T cell repertoires in COVID-19. The table came from immunoSEQ multiplex PCR; TCRdb's copy has only in-frame clones and leaves some out. The sample lists over 150,000 clones; roughly 90% were seen once. The specimen was peripheral blood. The receptors come from a man aged 50 to 59 with acute or convalescent COVID-19. The CDR3 runs from the conserved cysteine through the conserved F or W. Each record gives: V gene, J gene, CDR3 protein.

V: TRBV24-1; J: TRBJ2-1; CDR3: CATSGGQGAYNEQFF
V: TRBV10-3; J: TRBJ1-1; CDR3: CAISERLDWNTEAFF
V: TRBV28; J: TRBJ1-2; CDR3: CASSLRGTGAGGYTF
V: TRBV28; J: TRBJ2-5; CDR3: CASSFGAGVIETQYF
V: TRBV5-1; J: TRBJ1-1; CDR3: CASSLVTGTEAFF
V: TRBV5-6; J: TRBJ2-1; CDR3: CASSLGVLAGVMDEQFF
V: TRBV12-3/TRBV12-4; J: TRBJ2-1; CDR3: CASSWGQGQFF
V: TRBV7-2; J: TRBJ2-1; CDR3: CASSLESWSGAPEQFF
V: TRBV4-2; J: TRBJ2-7; CDR3: CASSQVVSEPYEQYF
V: TRBV15; J: TRBJ1-1; CDR3: CATSRDLGSLPFF
V: TRBV29-1; J: TRBJ1-4; CDR3: CSVGQINEKLFF
V: TRBV7-2; J: TRBJ2-1; CDR3: CASSRSGGAGNEQFF
V: TRBV10-3; J: TRBJ1-4; CDR3: CAISQGQGYEKLFF
V: TRBV10-3; J: TRBJ2-3; CDR3: CAISDRGDTQYF
V: TRBV6-5; J: TRBJ2-2; CDR3: CASSWAGYTGELFF
V: TRBV27; J: TRBJ1-4; CDR3: CASSFLDREGTNEKLFF
V: TRBV19; J: TRBJ1-5; CDR3: CASRSPRTGGRTKSNQPQHF
V: TRBV6-5; J: TRBJ1-4; CDR3: CASDRGSAFDEKLFF
V: TRBV7-8; J: TRBJ1-5; CDR3: CASSLGQPNQPQHF
V: TRBV4-3; J: TRBJ1-3; CDR3: CASSQQGSSGGSTIYF
V: TRBV27; J: TRBJ1-6; CDR3: CASSWSRGNSPLHF
V: TRBV5-8; J: TRBJ2-5; CDR3: CASSLRGRGREGETQYF
V: TRBV9; J: TRBJ1-6; CDR3: CASSGGVQGNNSPLHF
V: TRBV11-2; J: TRBJ1-3; CDR3: CASSLDLASLFSGNTIYF
V: TRBV7-9; J: TRBJ1-1; CDR3: CASSRQGATEAFF
V: TRBV19; J: TRBJ2-3; CDR3: CASSNRGRDTQYF
V: TRBV5-1; J: TRBJ2-3; CDR3: CASSPDRGEDTQYF
V: TRBV29-1; J: TRBJ2-7; CDR3: CSALTSAGTYEQYF
V: TRBV19; J: TRBJ1-2; CDR3: CASRGGSLYGYTF
V: TRBV9; J: TRBJ1-1; CDR3: CASSVETATEAFF
V: TRBV7-2; J: TRBJ1-5; CDR3: CASSFGTQGQPQHF
V: TRBV19; J: TRBJ2-2; CDR3: CASAPGGSLGSTGELFF
V: TRBV28; J: TRBJ2-7; CDR3: CASTNNAEQYF
V: TRBV28; J: TRBJ2-2; CDR3: CASNLGVNTGELFF
V: TRBV28; J: TRBJ2-1; CDR3: CASGLVSYNEQFF
V: TRBV24-1; J: TRBJ2-2; CDR3: CATTSGAGELFF
V: TRBV28; J: TRBJ1-2; CDR3: CASSLRRGGYTF
V: TRBV7-2; J: TRBJ2-5; CDR3: CASSLAGGVGTQYF
V: TRBV2; J: TRBJ2-5; CDR3: CASSRAETQYF
V: TRBV7-2; J: TRBJ1-3; CDR3: CASLREGLGNTIYF
V: TRBV6-5; J: TRBJ2-2; CDR3: CASSIGGKTGELFF
V: TRBV4-2; J: TRBJ2-1; CDR3: CASSQARDSISSYNEQFF
V: TRBV19; J: TRBJ1-2; CDR3: CATRIGGPYGYTF
V: TRBV7-9; J: TRBJ1-1; CDR3: CASSFAPDGENTEAFF
V: TRBV15; J: TRBJ2-6; CDR3: CATSRDGAGMVTGANVLTF
V: TRBV7-3; J: TRBJ2-2; CDR3: CASSLKGVGSGELFF
V: TRBV6-5; J: TRBJ1-4; CDR3: CASSTKTTNEKLFF
V: TRBV28; J: TRBJ1-1; CDR3: CASTRGRGNMNTEAFF
V: TRBV13; J: TRBJ1-4; CDR3: CASSLGRDEKLFF
V: TRBV28; J: TRBJ2-3; CDR3: CASSSYGTGTENTQYF
V: TRBV5-4; J: TRBJ2-1; CDR3: CASSLMMGQGKYNEQFF
V: TRBV5-1; J: TRBJ2-3; CDR3: CASSLATLTSTDTQYF
V: TRBV24-1; J: TRBJ2-3; CDR3: CATKGQTTDTQYF
V: TRBV7-3; J: TRBJ2-1; CDR3: CASSSRTSGGYFF
V: TRBV6-6; J: TRBJ2-3; CDR3: CASSYPTSGGTDTQYF
V: TRBV6-5; J: TRBJ2-2; CDR3: CASRVAGMGTGELFF
V: TRBV7-9; J: TRBJ1-6; CDR3: CASSPPESPLHF
V: TRBV28; J: TRBJ2-2; CDR3: CASSAGSESTGELFF
V: TRBV3-1/TRBV3-2; J: TRBJ2-3; CDR3: CASSEMGPHTQYF
V: TRBV7-9; J: TRBJ2-7; CDR3: CASSAWELGSYEQYF